This T cell receptor (beta chain) was recorded in a study of monozygotic twins with inflammatory bowel disease. On this clonotype itself: Its specificity is not known.

TCRdb reworked the 5' RACE reads into one entry per CDR3 protein, no DNA. This sample contains more than 350,000 distinct CDR3 sequences. Study-level results: Possibly reflecting limited power, no difference in repertoire similarity was found between concordant and discordant twins.

From germline, CDR1 is MDHEN and CDR2 SYDVKM. The CDR3 is 14 amino acids. Sequenced material: blood. This clonotype was sampled from a human donor with ulcerative colitis or Crohn's disease, or a healthy co-twin of an affected twin (not recorded which). The rearrangement uses TRBV28 and TRBJ2-5; TCRdb lists TRBD1, though no DNA is available to test this call. The CDR3 loop reads CASSDLQGRETQYF. The full variable domain, completed using reference TRBV28 and TRBJ2-5, is DVKVTQSSRYLVKRTGEKVFLECVQDMDHENMFWYRQDPGLGLRLIYFSYDVKMKEKGDIPEGYSVSREKKERFSLILESASTNQTSMYLCASSDLQGRETQYFGPGTRLLVL.